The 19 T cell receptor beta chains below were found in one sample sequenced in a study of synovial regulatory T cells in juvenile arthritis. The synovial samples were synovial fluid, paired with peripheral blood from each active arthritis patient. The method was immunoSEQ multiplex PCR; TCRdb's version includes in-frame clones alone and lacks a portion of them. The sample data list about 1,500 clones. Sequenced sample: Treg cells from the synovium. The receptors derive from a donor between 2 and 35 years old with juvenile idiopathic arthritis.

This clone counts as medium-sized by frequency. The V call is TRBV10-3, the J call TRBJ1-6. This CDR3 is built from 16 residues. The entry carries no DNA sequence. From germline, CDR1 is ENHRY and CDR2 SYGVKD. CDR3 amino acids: CAISEPLTGGNSPLHF.

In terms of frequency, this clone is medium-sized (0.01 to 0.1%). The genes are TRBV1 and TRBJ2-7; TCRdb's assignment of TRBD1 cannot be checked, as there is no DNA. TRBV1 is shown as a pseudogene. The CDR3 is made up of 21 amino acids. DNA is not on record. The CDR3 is CTSSQDRTYPVGTGDSHEQYF.

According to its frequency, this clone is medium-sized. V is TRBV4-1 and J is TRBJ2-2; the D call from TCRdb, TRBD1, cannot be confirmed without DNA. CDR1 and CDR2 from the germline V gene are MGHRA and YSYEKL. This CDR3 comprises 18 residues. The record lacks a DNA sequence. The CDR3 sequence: CASSQEGIGTGSTGELFF.

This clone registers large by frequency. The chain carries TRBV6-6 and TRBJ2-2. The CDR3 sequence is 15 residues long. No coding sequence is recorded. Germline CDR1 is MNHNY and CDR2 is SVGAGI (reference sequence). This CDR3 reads CASSPRAVNTGELFF.

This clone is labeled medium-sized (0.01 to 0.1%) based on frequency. The CDR3 sequence: CASGLGLSDEQFF. The V call is TRBV12-5, the J call TRBJ2-1. The CDR3 length is 13 residues. No DNA has been recorded. Germline V CDR1 and CDR2: LGHNT, FRNRAP.

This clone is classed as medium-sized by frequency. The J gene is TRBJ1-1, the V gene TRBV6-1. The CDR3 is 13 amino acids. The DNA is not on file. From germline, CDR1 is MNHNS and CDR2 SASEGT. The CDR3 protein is CASSGRVNTEAFF.

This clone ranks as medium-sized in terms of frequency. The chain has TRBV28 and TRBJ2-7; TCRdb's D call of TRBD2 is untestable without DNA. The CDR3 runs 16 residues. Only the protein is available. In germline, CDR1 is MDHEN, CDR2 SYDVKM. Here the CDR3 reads CASSPIRLAGGDEQYF.

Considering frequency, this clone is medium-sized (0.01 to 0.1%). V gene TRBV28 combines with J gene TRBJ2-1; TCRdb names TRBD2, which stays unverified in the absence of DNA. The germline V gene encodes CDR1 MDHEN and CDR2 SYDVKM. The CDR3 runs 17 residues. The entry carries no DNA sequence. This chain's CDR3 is CASIPPPSGSSYNEQFF.

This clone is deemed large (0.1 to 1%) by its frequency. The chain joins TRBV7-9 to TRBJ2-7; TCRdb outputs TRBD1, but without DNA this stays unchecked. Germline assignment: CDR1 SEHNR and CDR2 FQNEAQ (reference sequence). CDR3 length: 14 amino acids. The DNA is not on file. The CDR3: CASSLPGGAYEQYF.

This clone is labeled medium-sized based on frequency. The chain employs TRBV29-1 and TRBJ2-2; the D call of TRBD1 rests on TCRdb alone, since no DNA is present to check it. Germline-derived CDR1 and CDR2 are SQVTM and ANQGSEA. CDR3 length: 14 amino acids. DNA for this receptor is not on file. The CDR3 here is CSVGRRGLGGELFF.

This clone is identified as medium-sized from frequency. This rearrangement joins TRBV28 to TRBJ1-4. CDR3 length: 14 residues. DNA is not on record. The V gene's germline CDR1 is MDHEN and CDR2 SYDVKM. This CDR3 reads CASSLPARAMELFF.

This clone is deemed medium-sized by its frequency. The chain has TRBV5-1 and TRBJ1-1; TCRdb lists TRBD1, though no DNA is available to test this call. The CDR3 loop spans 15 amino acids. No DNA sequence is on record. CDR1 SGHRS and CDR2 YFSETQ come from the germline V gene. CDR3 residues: CASSLEVGGNTEAFF.

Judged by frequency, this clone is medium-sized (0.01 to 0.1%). The CDR3 sequence is CASSLAGRWTDTQYF. The rearrangement links TRBV5-1 to TRBJ2-3. The CDR3 spans 15 residues. The protein alone is recorded here. Germline V CDR1 and CDR2: SGHRS, YFSETQ.

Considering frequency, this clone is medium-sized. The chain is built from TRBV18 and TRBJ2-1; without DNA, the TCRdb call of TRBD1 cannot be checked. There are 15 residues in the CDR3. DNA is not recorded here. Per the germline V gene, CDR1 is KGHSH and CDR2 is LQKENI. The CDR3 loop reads CASSPIGTGGNEQFF.

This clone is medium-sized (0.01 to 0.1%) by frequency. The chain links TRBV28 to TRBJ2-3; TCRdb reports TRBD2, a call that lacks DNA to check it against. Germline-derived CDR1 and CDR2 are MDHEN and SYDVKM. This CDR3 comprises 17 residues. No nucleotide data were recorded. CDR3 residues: CASSPLGLLAGAYTQYF.

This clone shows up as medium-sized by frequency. The chain's CDR3 is CASRRDSLDYGYTF. J is TRBJ1-2 and V is TRBV2; TCRdb lists TRBD1, though no DNA is available to test this call. The CDR3 length is 14 residues. No coding sequence is recorded. Germline V CDR1 and CDR2: SNHLY, FYNNEI.

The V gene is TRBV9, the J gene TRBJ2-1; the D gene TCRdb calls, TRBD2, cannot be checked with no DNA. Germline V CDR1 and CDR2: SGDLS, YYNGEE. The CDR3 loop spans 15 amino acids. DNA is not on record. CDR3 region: CASSRTSARYNEQFF.

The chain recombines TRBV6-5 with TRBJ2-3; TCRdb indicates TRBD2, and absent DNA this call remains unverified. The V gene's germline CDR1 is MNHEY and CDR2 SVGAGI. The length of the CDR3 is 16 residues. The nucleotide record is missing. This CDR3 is CASSFTPGVTEITQYF.

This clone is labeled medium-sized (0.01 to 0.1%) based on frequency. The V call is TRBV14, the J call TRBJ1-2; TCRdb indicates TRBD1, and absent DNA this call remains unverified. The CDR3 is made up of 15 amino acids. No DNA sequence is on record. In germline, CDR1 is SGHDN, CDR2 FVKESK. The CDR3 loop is CASSDGTGWFRGYTF.